This T cell receptor (beta chain) was captured by sequencing in a study of blood T cell repertoires in COVID-19. Background on the study: COVID-19 samples, acute and convalescent, were from the United States, Italy and Spain.

Clones were read by immunoSEQ multiplex PCR, and TCRdb kept only the in-frame ones, dropping some. This sample yields over 250,000 clones, of which about 85% are seen a single time; 10% to 15% belongs to the top ten. The TCR sequence derives from a human donor in a cohort sampled during active COVID-19. The specimen sequenced was peripheral blood.

The CDR3 spells CASSQGLAGGQETQYF. The CDR3 DNA reads as TGTGCCAGCAGCCAGGGGTTAGCGGGAGGCCAAGAGACCCAGTACTTC. V gene TRBV14 combines with J gene TRBJ2-5, with 10 bases matching TRBD2. Germline CDR1 reads SGHDN; CDR2 reads FVKESK. Losses at the gene ends were 3 bases for V and 1 base for J; bases not matched to a gene: 5. The length of the CDR3 is 16 residues.